This note documents a single T cell receptor (beta chain) sequence. What it recognizes is unknown. This sample was included in a study of cytomegalovirus exposure and HLA in healthy donors. General study points: When analyzed later, a missense DCLRE1C variant was found to be linked to TCR beta V- and J-gene trimming. In most subjects, TCR beta sequences reportedly gave accurate predictions of HLA-A and HLA-B alleles. A later analysis found common viral pathogens apparently linked to several of the most significant clusters.

CDR1 is SGHTA, CDR2 FQGNSA, per germline. The CDR3 consists of 15 residues. V lost 2 bases and J 5 bases, leaving 12 bases between the germline ends. Researchers ran the PCR with 60 Vbeta and 13 Jbeta primers. Sequenced by immunoSEQ multiplex PCR; TCRdb stores in-frame clones only, minus some. The sample has some 190,000 clones; 82% are singletons. At sampling all donors were nominally healthy, likely with unrecorded immune exposures. This rearrangement joins TRBV7-2 to TRBJ2-2; D perhaps matches TRBD1 (6 bases). This TCR derives from a man between 40 and 49 years old in good health and CMV-seronegative. Sequencing was done on a sample of PBMCs. CDR3 loop: CASSLSQGRTGELFF. The CDR3 DNA reads TGTGCCAGCAGCTTATCACAGGGCCGAACCGGGGAGCTGTTTTTT.